A single sample is the source of the 25 T cell receptor beta chains below, sequenced in a study of T-cell reconstitution after alpha-beta-depleted transplantation in children. Preparation of the TCRbeta library used unique molecular identifiers. Using its own MiXCR run on the PCR reads, TCRdb lists one record per CDR3 protein. Seen here are roughly 220,000 distinct CDR3 sequences, approximately 12% observed once, and the top ten hold about 2.6%. This material consisted of PBMCs from the stem cell graft donor, taken from the stem cell graft. All receptors come from a human donor who donated a stem cell graft to a child with acute lymphoblastic leukemia.

This clonotype was seen ten or more times. The chain joins TRBV12-3 or TRBV12-4 to TRBJ1-4; tentatively, D is TRBD1 (6 bases). Deletions cut 4 bases from V and 0 bases from J, with 9 bases between. This CDR3 spans 15 amino acids. The CDR3 region has the DNA TGTGCCAGCAGTTGGGGGCGTGCAACTAATGAAAAACTGTTTTTT. It codes for CASSWGRATNEKLFF.

This clonotype was seen at least ten times. The chain is built from TRBV7-9 and TRBJ2-1; D might be TRBD2 (6 bases). V was trimmed by 0 bases and J by 10 bases, leaving 19 bases between them. The V gene's germline CDR1 is SEHNR and CDR2 FQNEAQ (reference sequence). The CDR3 runs 16 residues. CDR3 sequence reads: CASSLASREPWREQFF. Here the CDR3 DNA reads TGTGCCAGCAGCTTAGCGAGCCGGGAGCCCTGGCGGGAGCAGTTCTTC.

The chain carries TRBV20-1 and TRBJ1-1; the D is unclear. Trimming removed 5 bases at V and 0 bases at J, with 4 bases between. Per germline, CDR1 DFQATT and CDR2 SNEGSKA (reference sequence). The CDR3 sequence is 11 residues long. CDR3 coding DNA: TGCAGTGCTCCGGTGAACACTGAAGCTTTCTTT. This gives the protein CSAPVNTEAFF.

This clonotype was seen at least ten times. This chain joins TRBV7-2 and TRBJ1-3, with a possible D match to TRBD1 (6 bases). The length of the CDR3 is 18 residues. The V end was cut by 5 bases, the J end by 0 bases, with 20 bases between. CDR1 SGHTA and CDR2 FQGNSA come from the germline V gene. CDR3 sequence: CASSLSEDRYRSGNTIYF. The CDR3 DNA is TGTGCCAGCAGCCTCTCTGAGGACAGATACCGCTCTGGAAACACCATATATTTT.

This clonotype was detected many times. The genes are TRBV11-2 and TRBJ2-1; possibly TRBD1 or TRBD2 for D (6 bases each). The V gene's germline CDR1 is SGHAT and CDR2 FQNNGV. V lost 0 bases, J lost 9 bases, and 18 bases lay in between. The CDR3 extends over 16 amino acids. CDR3 sequence reads: CASSLEFGGSGAEQFF. The CDR3 DNA reads TGTGCCAGCAGCTTAGAATTCGGGGGCTCGGGAGCTGAGCAGTTCTTC.

This clonotype turned up a few times. The rearrangement links TRBV5-1 to TRBJ2-2; 10 bases fit TRBD2. CDR1 SGHRS and CDR2 YFSETQ come from the germline V gene. Losses at the gene ends were 1 base for V and 2 bases for J; bases not matched to a gene: 8. The CDR3 is 18 residues long. The CDR3 sequence is CASSLRSSGRRNTGELFF. The DNA for the CDR3 is TGCGCCAGCAGCTTGCGTTCTAGCGGGAGACGAAACACCGGGGAGCTGTTTTTT.

Notes on this clonotype: This may arise from a read error, as a much more abundant clone is one base away. V is TRBV11-2 and J is TRBJ1-2, with 9 bases fitting TRBD1. CDR3 length equals 15 residues. The V gene's germline CDR1 is SGHAT and CDR2 FQNNGV. The CDR3 bases are TGTGCCAGCAGCTTAGAACAGGGGGCTCTCTATGGCGACACCTTC. Encoded protein: CASSLEQGALYGDTF.

At least ten counts were recorded for this clonotype. The chain uses TRBV10-3 and TRBJ1-2; possibly TRBD1 for D (5 bases). There are 13 residues in the CDR3. V was trimmed by 6 bases and J by 4 bases, leaving 12 bases between them. Per the germline V gene, CDR1 is ENHRY and CDR2 is SYGVKD. This CDR3 reads CAISPAGLYGYTF. CDR3 sequence (DNA): TGTGCCATCAGCCCGGCGGGGCTCTATGGCTACACCTTC.

This clonotype was counted ten times or more. This sequence joins TRBV20-1 and TRBJ2-3; D might be TRBD1 (6 bases). Germline CDR1 reads DFQATT; CDR2 reads SNEGSKA (reference sequence). V lost 3 bases and J lost 3, with 10 bases in between. CDR3 length: 13 residues. The CDR3 DNA reads TGCAGTGCTAGGACAGGTTCGACAGATACGCAGTATTTT. This gives the protein CSARTGSTDTQYF.

Concerning this clonotype itself: The junction and the germline gene differ at one end; a read error may be behind it. The chain joins TRBV7-7 to TRBJ2-1, with 7 bases matching TRBD2. The CDR3 loop spans 17 amino acids. Germline V gene lookup returns CDR1 SSHAT and CDR2 FNYEAQ (reference sequence). CDR3 sequence (DNA): TGTGCTAGCAGCCCCTCGGGGGGTTTCAGCTCCTACAATGAGCAGTTCTTC. It codes for CASSPSGGFSSYNEQFF.

This clonotype was detected many times. The rearrangement joins TRBV4-3 to TRBJ1-1, with D perhaps matching TRBD1 (5 bases). The V and J ends lost 0 bases and 4 bases respectively, with 12 bases between them. Germline values: CDR1 LGHNA, CDR2 YSLEER. The CDR3 sequence is 15 residues long. CDR3: CASSQEEGSGTEAFF. The CDR3 DNA reads TGCGCCAGCAGCCAAGAGGAGGGGTCGGGCACTGAAGCTTTCTTT.

This clonotype was counted a few times. The genes are TRBV20-1 and TRBJ2-1; 9 positions agree with TRBD1. The CDR3 is 15 amino acids. Germline V lookup: CDR1 DFQATT, CDR2 SNEGSKA (reference sequence). V was clipped by 3 bases and J by 10 bases; unmatched bases: 13. CDR3 sequence: CSASLWDREGGEQFF. DNA for the CDR3: TGCAGTGCTAGTCTCTGGGACAGGGAGGGTGGGGAGCAGTTCTTC.

V and J are TRBV7-2 and TRBJ2-5; 7 bases align to TRBD2. This CDR3 has 13 residues. CDR1 is SGHTA and CDR2 is FQGNSA in the germline V gene. Losses at the gene ends were 5 bases for V and 5 bases for J; bases not matched to a gene: 5. In DNA form, the CDR3 reads TGTGCCAGCAGCGTATCGGGAGGCGAGACCCAGTACTTC. This sequence encodes CASSVSGGETQYF. The entire variable domain, with the rest obtained from reference TRBV7-2 and TRBJ2-5, is as follows: GAGVSQSPSNKVTEKGKDVELRCDPISGHTALYWYRQSLGQGLEFLIYFQGNSAPDKSGLPSDRFSAERTGGSVSTLTIQRTQQEDSAVYLCASSVSGGETQYFGPGTRLLVL.

This clonotype has at least ten counts. CDR3 sequence: CASRRTGGETQYF. The CDR3 region has the DNA TGTGCCAGCAGGCGTACAGGGGGCGAGACCCAGTACTTC. The chain carries TRBV12-3 or TRBV12-4 and TRBJ2-5; 9 nucleotides agree with TRBD1. The ends lost 6 bases at V and 5 bases at J; junction bases unmatched: 4. The CDR3 runs 13 residues.

The rearrangement links TRBV5-1 to TRBJ2-2; TRBD1 might be the D (6 bases). Trimming took off 7 bases at V and 1 base at J, with 11 bases between the two ends. From germline, CDR1 is SGHRS and CDR2 YFSETQ. The CDR3 covers 14 residues. The CDR3 sequence is CASGPTGNTGELFF. CDR3 in DNA: TGCGCCAGCGGCCCGACAGGGAACACCGGGGAGCTGTTTTTT.

V and J are TRBV6-2 or TRBV6-3 and TRBJ1-1, with D perhaps matching TRBD1 (5 bases). V was pared by 5 bases and J by 1 base, with 14 bases between. This CDR3 region has 15 residues. CDR1 and CDR2 from the germline V gene are MNHEY and SVGEGT. The CDR3 DNA reads as TGTGCCAGCAGTCAGACCGGGACGGGGAACACTGAAGCTTTCTTT. Amino acids: CASSQTGTGNTEAFF.

This clonotype was counted at least ten times. The V and J genes are TRBV27 and TRBJ2-1, with 9 bases identical to TRBD2. The CDR3 has 14 amino acids. Germline trimming cut 5 bases from V and 6 bases from J; bases unmatched to any gene: 5. Germline lookup yields CDR1 MNHEY and CDR2 SMNVEV (reference sequence). The CDR3 coding sequence is TGTGCCAGCAGTGCGGGAGGGCCGGGCAATGAGCAGTTCTTC. Protein sequence: CASSAGGPGNEQFF.

V usage is TRBV29-1 and J usage is TRBJ2-5, with D perhaps matching TRBD1 (6 bases). The CDR3 is 14 residues long. The germline V gene encodes CDR1 SQVTM and CDR2 ANQGSEA. V was trimmed by 4 bases and J by 0 bases, leaving 12 bases between them. The CDR3 sequence: CSVGSGVYQETQYF. The CDR3 DNA sequence: TGCAGCGTTGGGTCAGGGGTTTACCAAGAGACCCAGTACTTC.

This clonotype was counted at least ten times. The V call is TRBV28, the J call TRBJ2-4; TRBD1 or TRBD2 may be the D gene (5 bases each). The CDR3 length is 13 residues. Germline CDR1 reads MDHEN; CDR2 reads SYDVKM. Deletions cut 10 bases from V and 5 bases from J, with 15 bases between. The CDR3 DNA reads TGTGCCACCACTCCATGGGACCAAAACATTCAGTACTTC. The encoded protein is CATTPWDQNIQYF.

J is TRBJ2-1 and V is TRBV9, with D possibly matching TRBD2 (6 bases). V lost 2 bases, J lost 9 bases, and 15 bases lay in between. Germline CDR1 and CDR2: SGDLS and YYNGEE. The CDR3 is made up of 14 amino acids. CDR3 amino acids: CASSVGGGFAEQFF. In DNA, the CDR3 is TGTGCCAGCAGCGTTGGGGGAGGATTTGCTGAGCAGTTCTTC.

This clonotype showed up many times. This chain connects TRBV11-3 to TRBJ1-1; D not certain. With 1 base removed from V and 0 bases from J, the gap between germline ends came to 21 bases. The CDR3 is made up of 19 amino acids. The V gene's germline CDR1 is SGHNT and CDR2 YENEEA. The CDR3 DNA is TGTGCCAGCAGCTTAGTCCCAGTCTGTGTGGGGTTCATGAACACTGAAGCTTTCTTT. Translated, it gives CASSLVPVCVGFMNTEAFF.

Comments on this clonotype: It may be a read error: a sequence one base away is much more abundant. V and J are TRBV5-1 and TRBJ1-2; 8 bases are shared with TRBD1. V shed 4 bases and J 9 bases; nucleotides not matched to a gene: 11. The CDR3 runs to 14 residues. Per the germline V gene, CDR1 is SGHRS and CDR2 is YFSETQ. CDR3 sequence reads: CASSRIDRGYSYTF. The DNA for the CDR3 is TGCGCCAGCAGCCGGATCGACAGGGGATACAGCTACACCTTC.

This clonotype was counted many times. V usage is TRBV7-9 and J usage is TRBJ1-2; unclear D gene. Trimming took 5 bases from V and 6 from J, leaving 25 bases between them. Germline-derived CDR1 and CDR2 are SEHNR and FQNEAQ (reference sequence). This CDR3 has 17 amino acids. The CDR3 is CASSPSTPATGNDGYTF. The CDR3 region has the DNA TGTGCCAGCAGCCCGTCAACCCCGGCCACGGGAAACGATGGCTACACCTTC.

Ten or more counts support this clonotype. The rearrangement joins TRBV12-3 or TRBV12-4 to TRBJ2-7; the D is unclear. This CDR3 has 14 residues. V dropped 2 bases and J dropped 5 bases, with 13 bases sitting between them. The DNA for the CDR3 is TGTGCCAGCAGTTTAAAGGGAACGGCCCACGAGCAGTACTTC. This sequence encodes CASSLKGTAHEQYF.

This clonotype was observed at least ten times. The chain carries TRBV20-1 and TRBJ2-1; TRBD2 matches 10 bases. CDR3 length: 14 residues. V lost 3 bases to trimming and J lost 8 bases; unmatched junction nucleotides: 7. Looked up from germline, CDR1 is DFQATT and CDR2 is SNEGSKA (reference sequence). This chain's CDR3 is CSARLTSGSHEQFF. The CDR3 DNA reads TGCAGTGCTAGGCTGACTAGCGGGTCCCATGAGCAGTTCTTC.